This is a list of T cell receptor beta chains from one sample in a study of blood T cell repertoires in COVID-19. TCRdb keeps only in-frame clones here, not all; method: immunoSEQ multiplex PCR. The sample yields 25,000 to 35,000 clones, roughly 90% seen once. The material sequenced was peripheral blood. The receptors derive from a human donor in a cohort sampled during active COVID-19. Both conserved end residues are part of each CDR3. Clone sizes are given selectively: once, few, many, or a class where the clone is expanded.

v_call,clone_size,cdr3_aa
TRBV12-5,-,CASGHGQGPDTQYF
TRBV6-1,-,CASSDSGSTTDTQYF
TRBV19,-,CASSIDSETTGANVLTF
TRBV3-1/TRBV3-2,once,CASSQRGRTADGQYF
TRBV11-2,-,CASSLKIGTSGIGTGELFF
TRBV15,-,CATSRGLAPNTQYF
TRBV27,-,CASSTRWGGYEQYF
TRBV9,-,CASSVAPTGTTYNEQFF
TRBV28,-,CASRRTNGDTQYF
TRBV5-1,-,CASSWTGHEQYF
TRBV6-5,-,CASSTSGGGGYTF
TRBV5-1,-,CASLKGTAGGGYQETQYF
TRBV7-9,once,CASSSPSTEAFF
TRBV10-3,-,CAISAEGYGYTF
TRBV5-6,-,CASSSGNSGNTIYF
TRBV19,-,CASGRTVTGWTEAFF
TRBV9,-,CASSLATGELFF
TRBV28,-,CASSLGRGSIEELFF
TRBV7-3,-,CASSLIGASGRHEQFF
TRBV7-8,-,CASSLLGLAVRGSNEQFF
TRBV10-3,-,CAISAGRGNTEAFF
TRBV4-1,-,CASSQSGTGGFYEQYF
TRBV12-3/TRBV12-4,once,CASSSVAGPGYTF
TRBV27,-,CASSLGGHWPQHF
TRBV9,-,CASSPRGVGGGTDTQYF
TRBV7-9,-,CASSDTSGIPEQYF
TRBV18,-,CASSPPAGAQETQYF
TRBV20-1,-,CSASTGATNQPQHF
TRBV5-1,-,CASSVGQGTDTQYF
TRBV9,-,CASSRRDGPSYEQYF
TRBV6-2/TRBV6-3,once,CASSSLPLAGGSRHSYEQYF
TRBV3-1/TRBV3-2,few,CASSQVWWEGPTEAFF
TRBV4-2,-,CASSQPQNRDKAFF
TRBV29-1,medium-sized,CSVEVLSSYEQYF
TRBV6-1,-,CASSEDRGPGNTIYF
TRBV30,-,CAWSVGQGSDTQYF
TRBV9,-,CASSVLAGDGETQYF
TRBV5-6,-,CASSSWNTEAFF
TRBV9,-,CASSVEPYFRGAGNTIYF
TRBV9,-,CASSVGRGTGELFF
TRBV7-9,-,CASSSGLALETQYF
TRBV27,-,CASSSLGGLAGGIGETQYF
TRBV5-5,-,CASSTGTSGSRGNIQYF
TRBV5-8,-,CASSKTSDSYEQYF
TRBV5-4,-,CASSSRGVVTEAFF
TRBV6-5,once,CASKQGQNTEAFF
TRBV21-1,-,CASSKGGETRGREETQYF
TRBV21-1,once,CASSAKKTPGTGSTGELFF
TRBV3-1/TRBV3-2,-,CASRQGTEAFF
TRBV3-1/TRBV3-2,once,CASSQRAGTGYEQYF
TRBV28,once,CASRKAYNQPQHF
TRBV10-3,-,CASRDSTNEKLFF